This section outlines one T cell receptor (beta chain) sequence together with its context. Its recognized antigen is unknown. Within one base of it there is no much larger clone, and no base qualities were kept. Library method: the immunoSEQ multiplex PCR assay. For the multiplex PCR, a mixture combining 60 forward primers for TCR Vbeta segments and 13 reverse primers for TCR Jbeta segments was used. The CDR3 region of rearranged TCR beta genes was amplified from genomic DNA with a multiplex PCR assay. The amplified TCR beta libraries were sequenced on the Illumina HiSeq System as 87-base-pair reads. On the study's bioinformatics: Across the roughly 670 repertoires, a later analysis counted 75 million to 90 million unique TCR beta chains, approximately 10 million of which were shared by at least two donors. To remove PCR and sequencing errors, raw reads were error-corrected and collapsed into unique sequences using a nearest-neighbor algorithm that merged closely related sequences. V, D and J gene segments were assigned by aligning CDR3 sequences to IMGT reference sequences. Each retained sequence needed at least a six-nucleotide match to both a V gene segment and a J gene segment. A rearrangement was called productive if the CDR3 had no stop codons and remained in frame with V and J, and every other rearrangement was called non-productive. Following IMGT convention, CDR3 was defined as the stretch from the second conserved V-encoded cysteine to the conserved J-encoded phenylalanine. Sequences without an unambiguous match to a single V gene segment were excluded from the earlier analysis of over 500 of the donors. In an earlier analysis of about 590 of the donors, a V segment was called functional when productive rearrangements were above 56.7%, and segregating when the standard deviation between donors exceeded 5%. A statistical classification framework was built for diagnosing cytomegalovirus status from the catalog of TCR beta chain sequences. In a later analysis, V and J genes were assigned by comparing TCR nucleotide sequences against IMGT/GENE-DB human TR gene sequences. Using the TCRdist pipeline, a later analysis assigned CDR3 sequences along with most-parsimonious VDJ recombination scenarios. In a later analysis, each TCR beta chain was defined by its CDR3 amino acid sequence together with its V-gene family, and reads lacking a unique V-gene family were excluded. In a later analysis, approximately 590 highly shared, low-generation-probability nucleotide sequences were removed to address suspected cross-contamination and a sequencing artifact. In a later analysis, a clonal expansion index for each public chain was calculated from normalized within-repertoire ranks of inferred template counts. In a later analysis, generation probabilities were computed with a VDJ recombination model fitted to out-of-frame rearrangements, and the resulting probabilities were checked against IGoR. In a later analysis, hypergeometric tests were used to score TCR-TCR, TCR-HLA and TCR-CMV co-occurrence, with a repertoire-size bias correction applied to TCR pairs. A later analysis estimated false discovery rates by permuting HLA or CMV assignments 20 times. In a later analysis, co-occurring TCRs were grouped with DBSCAN, and TCRdist sequence similarity was added when clustering was performed within HLA-allele-positive subsets. Co-occurrence clustering excluded repertoires with fewer than 30,000 or more than 120,000 public chains, plus five with anomalous nucleotide sharing. This is the immuneACCESS table as TCRdb keeps it, with only in-frame sequences that have V and J called. A part of the clones is gone; compared with another copy, unresolved V genes explain less than half, and the rest is unexplained. V and J calls and clone size are those listed in that table; D and trimming were worked out from the DNA. This sample has more than 150,000 clones in its table, and more than 70% of those were observed once. Of the sample, about 0.4% falls within the top ten clones.

After removal of 4 bases from V and 2 bases from J, the junction retains 6 bases not matched to a gene. The CDR3, cysteine through phenylalanine, is 15 amino acids long. Of the read, only the CDR3 DNA is kept; its 45 bases are in frame from base 1. Looking up the germline V gene yields CDR1 SGHTA and CDR2 FQGNSA. The data derive from a study of cytomegalovirus exposure and HLA in healthy donors (TCRdb year 2017). In terms of the full investigation: In an earlier analysis of fewer than 750 of the donors, 276 Gb of sequence data and some 120 million unique TCR beta sequences from 180 million or so T cells were reported. An early release covering approximately 600 HLA-typed donors comprised approximately 290 gigabases of sequencing data and tens of millions of unique TCR sequences. Of the roughly 390 genotyped donors, 80% to 90% were placed in the genetic ancestry cluster associated with self-reported Caucasian donors. The study aimed to test whether signatures of past pathogen exposure could be identified by cataloging public T cell receptors. Using immunosequencing, the study profiled T cell repertoires from around 680 subjects and related those repertoires to cytomegalovirus serostatus. Besides the first cohort of more than 650 subjects, a separate validation cohort made up of roughly 130 different subjects was used. To predict cytomegalovirus infection status, the study brought together high-throughput TCR immunosequencing, statistical association of individual TCRs with disease status, and machine learning. To study patterns of TCR occurrence, a later analysis re-analyzed previously published TCR beta repertoires from 666 donors and added high-resolution HLA genotyping. Rather than drawing on any new phenotypic data, the later analysis identified candidate immune exposures from TCR beta sequences and the way those sequences occurred across donors. In an earlier analysis of 587 of the donors, high-throughput TCR beta sequencing was used to judge whether each TCR beta V gene segment behaved as functional or pseudogenic. Alongside the repertoire data, information on donor age, sex, ethnicity and CMV serostatus was compiled. Genome-wide SNP genotypes for about 60% of the 666 donors were used in a later genetic analysis, which treated that subset as a discovery cohort. Every repertoire in the discovery cohort had been generated on one and the same sequencing platform. Class I and class II HLA loci were covered by the typing at four-digit resolution. The number of typed donors differed by locus: about 620-630 for A, B, C, DRB1 and DQB1; some 540 for DQA1; approximately 610 for DPA1; and about 450 for DPB1. Several DR-DQ haplotypes were treated as single units for association and clustering because of strong linkage in the cohort. On average, 235,054 unique TCR beta nucleotide sequences were sequenced per donor among roughly 430 genotyped donors of the cohort, with 15% to 20% of those sequences being non-productive.

In total, just over 650 healthy bone marrow donors made up the cohort. Cohort members were all nominally healthy when sampled, although unrecorded immune exposures were likely present. The donor was CMV seronegative and belonged to the group of 350 or so seronegative cohort members. Every donor gave a peripheral blood sample, and the peripheral blood mononuclear cells from that sample were used for TCR beta sequencing. Genomic DNA extraction from the blood cell samples was performed with the Qiagen DNeasy Blood Extraction Kit. Beyond this particular receptor, the publication reports: A later genetic analysis reported fewer N-insertions in productive TCRs among donors in an Asian-associated ancestry cluster than the roughly 700-donor mean. A further reported finding was that TCR beta sequences accurately predicted the HLA-A and HLA-B alleles for most subjects in the first cohort. Some IMGT-functional V segments, including TRBV6-2 and TRBV6-3, could not be told apart with the 87-base-pair reads, so those segments were excluded. A cluster of highly shared sequence variants was judged likely to represent a technical artifact of the sequencing pipeline. Three of the identified cytomegalovirus-associated TCR beta chains were confirmed in vitro to be specific for cytomegalovirus antigens. Because some donors lacked HLA typing at each locus, the association tests relied only on the typed subset. In an earlier analysis of some 550 of the donors, most TCR beta V segments were observed in productive rearrangements about 87% or about 30% of the time, broadly matching IMGT annotations. While some public TCRs were present in many individuals, most TCR sequences turned up only very rarely across donors. Compared with equally common non-associated chains, HLA-associated TCR beta chains in a later analysis were more clonally expanded and had lower generation probabilities. In a later analysis, more than 15,000 TCR beta sequences were associated with specific HLA alleles at a false discovery rate of 0.05. Because counts were too low, 15 to 20 rarely observed V segments, including chromosome 9 orphons, were excluded from the earlier analysis of 587 of the donors. Immune exposure information for the cohort was limited to CMV serostatus. A later analysis reported that several top co-occurrence clusters appeared linked to parvovirus B19, influenza, CMV and Epstein-Barr virus. In a later analysis, the rate of TCR association differed among HLA loci, with DRB1 alleles having the most associated TCRs and HLA-C alleles having the fewest. In the study, some 180 TCR beta chains were listed as associated with cytomegalovirus. An association between a missense DCLRE1C variant and V-gene and J-gene trimming of TCR beta chains was found in a later genetic analysis and replicated in an independent cohort. A later analysis found that most CMV-associated TCR beta chains appeared HLA-restricted, with HLA associations seemingly driven largely by CMV exposure. It was suggested by the authors that the approach could potentially be generalized to other disease states and immunological phenotypes. Roughly uniform sequencing depth across donors was assumed in presence/absence analyses, although this assumption may not hold. In both the original and validation cohorts, the classifier was reported to diagnose cytomegalovirus status with high specificity and sensitivity. Correlated functional status among segregating V segments might reflect linkage disequilibrium, but an unknown experimental factor could not be ruled out. In this cohort, only TCR beta chains were sequenced, and detectable features were limited by the absence of alpha or paired-chain data. Strong co-occurrence of HLA alleles, especially DR and DQ, made assigning TCR associations to individual alleles difficult.

Input material: PBMCs. The clonotype was recovered from a boy aged 2-15 years in good health and CMV-seronegative. This sequence uses TRBV7-2 and TRBJ2-7, and TRBD2 aligns with 9 junction nucleotides. The CDR3 reads CASSSVAGVAYEQYF. The nucleotides read TGTGCCAGCAGCTCCGTAGCGGGAGTCGCCTACGAGCAGTACTTC.